The present entry profiles one T cell receptor (beta chain) with its context. Its matching antigen is unknown. The CDR3 loop spans 13 amino acids. With 3 bases removed from V and 5 bases from J, the gap between germline ends came to 9 bases. Germline CDR1 and CDR2: LNHDA and SQIVND (reference sequence). The data belong to a study of T cell responses to AZD1222 COVID-19 vaccine. The data were produced by immunoSEQ multiplex PCR, yet TCRdb's version contains in-frame clones alone and is incomplete. The data hold about 96,000 clones, with 90% observed a single time. Study-level results: Spike-specific TCR depth and breadth grew after two AZD1222 doses. Targeting of unmutated variant regions was reportedly seen in nearly half of spike-specific TCRs. Dominant at 160-218 and 743-854, vaccine-associated CD4 TCRs also spanned spike.

The sequenced sample was peripheral blood, obtained on day 0 of AZD1222 vaccination. This rearrangement joins TRBV19 to TRBJ2-3; D is unresolved. The TCR comes from an adult in good health. Here the CDR3 reads CASSIGPRDTQYF. CDR3 nucleotide sequence: TGTGCCAGTAGTATCGGGCCCAGAGATACGCAGTATTTT.